This T cell receptor (beta chain) was recorded in a study of T cell responses to AZD1222 COVID-19 vaccine. The table came from immunoSEQ multiplex PCR; TCRdb's copy has only in-frame clones and leaves some out. The sample contains fewer than 55,000 clones, under 85% of which appear only once. This clone appeared a single time. The antigen remains undetermined. V gave up 5 bases and J gave up 8 bases, with 13 bases separating them. Germline V gives CDR1 SGHAT, CDR2 FQNNGV. The CDR3 runs to 13 residues. Broader study findings: No day 14 peak samples; only post-peak repertoires were characterized. Donor demographics were predominantly white British with a female majority; clonal diversity may be underestimated.

The chain couples TRBV11-2 to TRBJ2-1; no definite D call. The specimen comprised peripheral blood, sampled on day 0 of MenACWY control vaccination. The receptor was derived from an adult in good health. CDR3 loop: CASSLRRLHEQFF. CDR3 sequence (DNA): TGTGCCAGCAGCCTCCGCAGGTTACATGAGCAGTTCTTC.